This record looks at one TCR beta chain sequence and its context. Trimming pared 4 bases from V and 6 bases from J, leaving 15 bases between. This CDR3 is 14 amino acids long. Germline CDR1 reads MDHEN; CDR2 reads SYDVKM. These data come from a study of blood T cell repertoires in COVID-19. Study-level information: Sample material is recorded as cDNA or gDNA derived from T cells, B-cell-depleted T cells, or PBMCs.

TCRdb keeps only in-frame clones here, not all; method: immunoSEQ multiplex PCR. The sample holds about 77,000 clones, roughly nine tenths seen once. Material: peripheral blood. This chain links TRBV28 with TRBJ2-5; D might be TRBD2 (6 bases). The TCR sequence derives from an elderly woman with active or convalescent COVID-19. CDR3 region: CASSWEEGLKTQYF. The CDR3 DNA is TGTGCCAGCAGTTGGGAGGAAGGGCTGAAGACCCAGTACTTC.